The sequence of this T cell receptor (beta chain) was determined in a study of vaccination and CD4 T cells after COVID-19. Treatment indicated: roughly 10-day PBMC culture with coronavirus spike peptide pools or control peptides (ViraFEST assay). Antigen-specific T cell expansion with peptide pools preceded TCR sequencing in the ViraFEST approach. Points on this clonotype: Its antigen is not known.

The length of the CDR3 is 14 residues. Trimming removed 2 bases from V and 4 bases from J, with 12 bases in between. Germline V gene lookup returns CDR1 SGHRS and CDR2 YFSETQ. Sequenced with the Oncomine TCR Beta short-read assay was DNA taken from cultured CD4+ T cells. TCRdb re-derived calls from the PCR reads in MiXCR, one entry per CDR3 protein. Of 11,000 to 15,000 distinct CDR3 sequences listed, less than 35% are singletons. The chain carries TRBV5-1 and TRBJ2-5, with D possibly being TRBD2 (6 bases). The sequenced material came from CD4+ T cells from blood, cultured in vitro. This receptor was obtained from a human donor who had recovered from COVID-19. The CDR3 sequence is CASSFGPGGETQYF. In nucleotides, the CDR3 is TGCGCCAGCAGCTTTGGGCCCGGGGGAGAGACCCAGTACTTC.